This TCR beta chain appears in the sequencing data of a study of CD8 T cells in Susac syndrome. Study results and caveats: A relatively small number of individuals underwent TCR sequencing and HLA analysis. Clonal expansion of CD8+ cells in Susac peaked in TEMRA cells (and in active patients).

Sequencing of TCR beta was performed on blood CD8+ T cells and on blood CD4+ T cells. V was trimmed by 7 bases and J by 4 bases, leaving 13 bases between them. CDR1 is LNHDA, CDR2 SQIVND, per germline (reference sequence). This CDR3 comprises 14 residues. Random-hexamer reverse transcription was applied to roughly 0.5 to 1 ug RNA. Amplification of the TCR beta CDR3 was carried out by immunoSEQ multiplex PCR, which spanned a total of 54 Vbeta and 13 Jbeta segments. MiXCR was run by TCRdb on the immunoSEQ multiplex PCR reads, yielding one entry per CDR3 protein. This sample has 120,000 or so distinct CDR3 sequences; roughly 94% occur once, and the top ten carry 0.28%. Comments on this clonotype: The antigen is unknown.

This chain uses TRBV19 with TRBJ2-2, with D maybe TRBD2 (5 bases). This receptor was obtained from a human donor with Susac syndrome. Material for sequencing was CD8+ T cells from PBMCs. The CDR3 here is CASTSGVSTGELFF. CDR3 nucleotide sequence: TGTGCCAGTACTTCCGGGGTTTCCACCGGGGAGCTGTTTTTT.